This T cell receptor (beta chain) was retrieved from a study of cytomegalovirus exposure and HLA in healthy donors. A multiplex PCR was run with 60 Vbeta primers and 13 Jbeta primers. The protocol was immunoSEQ multiplex PCR, while the TCRdb copy is restricted to in-frame clones and leaves out a portion. This sample has about 110,000 clones, with roughly 83% found just once. The sequence was obtained from a woman aged 18-35 years in good health and CMV-seropositive. Sequencing was carried out using PBMCs.

In DNA, the CDR3 is TGCGCCAGCAGCCAAGAAGGGGCTATGAACACTGAAGCTTTCTTT. Translated, it gives CASSQEGAMNTEAFF. The rearrangement links TRBV4-1 to TRBJ1-1; the D gene is possibly TRBD1 (5 bases). From germline, CDR1 is MGHRA and CDR2 YSYEKL. The CDR3 contains 15 residues. V lost 0 bases and J 0 bases, leaving 8 bases between the germline ends.